Below, 28 T cell receptor beta chains from the same sample are listed, as sequenced in a study of blood T cell repertoires in COVID-19. Here immunoSEQ multiplex PCR was the method, and the copy in TCRdb shows in-frame clones only, minus some. The sample has under 200,000 clones; more than 75% are singletons. The specimen sequenced was peripheral blood. The receptor source for this set is a man aged 35-49 years with active or convalescent COVID-19.

The chain employs TRBV18 and TRBJ1-1; D remains unclear. Looked up from germline, CDR1 is KGHSH and CDR2 is LQKENI. This CDR3 is 14 amino acids long. Trimming removed 4 bases at V and 1 base at J, with 10 bases between. The CDR3 loop is CASSLGPPNTEAFF. CDR3 nucleotides: TGTGCCAGCTCACTTGGCCCACCGAACACTGAAGCTTTCTTT.

The genes are TRBV9 and TRBJ2-1; 9 bases are a match to TRBD1. V dropped 5 bases and J dropped 1; count of bases not matched to a gene: 4. The germline CDR1 and CDR2 sequences are SGDLS and YYNGEE. The length of the CDR3 is 15 residues. In DNA form, the CDR3 reads TGTGCCAGCAGGGGACAGGGTGGTTCCTACAATGAGCAGTTCTTC. Translation: CASRGQGGSYNEQFF. Full variable domain (rest looked up from reference TRBV9 and TRBJ2-1): DSGVTQTPKHLITATGQRVTLRCSPRSGDLSVYWYQQSLDQGLQFLIQYYNGEERAKGNILERFSAQQFPDLHSELNLSSLELGDSALYFCASRGQGGSYNEQFFGPGTRLTVL.

The chain has TRBV28 and TRBJ2-3; maybe TRBD2 (6 bases). Germline V gene sequence: CDR1 MDHEN, CDR2 SYDVKM. This CDR3 has 15 amino acids. The ends were cut back, 2 bases at V and 3 bases at J, with 12 bases in the middle. The CDR3 DNA follows: TGTGCCAGCAGTTTAGGAGGGACGGCGACAGATACGCAGTATTTT. It specifies CASSLGGTATDTQYF.

This rearrangement joins TRBV3-1 (or the pseudogene TRBV3-2) to TRBJ2-1; D is possibly TRBD2 (5 bases). Trimming stripped 4 bases from V and 5 bases from J, with 15 bases between. The CDR3 consists of 15 residues. In germline, CDR1 is LGHDT, CDR2 YNNKEL (reference sequence). The CDR3 bases are TGTGCCAGCAGCCGATCGGGATTCGAAAACAATGAGCAGTTCTTC. Translated: CASSRSGFENNEQFF.

This clone has more than one count but fewer than ten. The CDR3 sequence is CASSFNRGLTGTGELFF. The CDR3 DNA follows: TGCGCCAGCAGCTTCAACAGGGGCCTTACGGGCACCGGGGAGCTGTTTTTT. The chain carries TRBV5-1 and TRBJ2-2, with 7 nucleotides matching TRBD1. J lost 4 bases, V lost 2 bases, and 11 bases had no gene match. Germline lookup yields CDR1 SGHRS and CDR2 YFSETQ. The CDR3 has 17 amino acids.

The chain carries TRBV4-2 and TRBJ2-7; D might be TRBD1 (6 bases). V lost 2 bases, J lost 4 bases, and 21 bases lay in between. Germline CDR1 is LGHNA and CDR2 is YNFKEQ. This CDR3 is built from 17 residues. For the CDR3, the DNA is TGTGCCAGCAGCCAACCCGTAACGCCAGGGGTTGGGTACGAGCAGTACTTC. The encoded protein is CASSQPVTPGVGYEQYF.

The rearrangement links TRBV6-2 or TRBV6-3 to TRBJ1-4; possible D gene TRBD1, 5 bases. This CDR3 region has 14 residues. V was pared by 1 base and J by 6 bases, with 9 bases between. Germline V gene data show CDR1 as MNHEY and CDR2 as SVGEGT. CDR3 coding DNA: TGTGCCAGCAGTTACTGGGGCGTGGATGAAAAACTGTTTTTT. Encoded protein: CASSYWGVDEKLFF.

J is TRBJ1-4 and V is TRBV12-3 or TRBV12-4; no reliable D call. CDR3 length: 13 amino acids. With 3 bases removed from V and 8 bases from J, the gap between germline ends came to 10 bases. The DNA of the CDR3 is TGTGCCAGCAGTTTTAGTATGCCCGAAAAACTGTTTTTT. This sequence encodes CASSFSMPEKLFF.

The sample holds a few counts of this clone. CDR3 nucleotides: TGTGCCAGCAGCATCCGTAGCGGGAGGGCCTACGAGCAGTACTTC. Its protein is CASSIRSGRAYEQYF. This rearrangement joins TRBV3-1 (or the pseudogene TRBV3-2) to TRBJ2-7; 11 nucleotides agree with TRBD2. Trimming cost V 5 bases and J 2 bases; bases outside gene matches: 5. CDR1 is LGHDT and CDR2 is YNNKEL in the germline V gene (reference sequence). The CDR3 runs to 15 residues.

This clone was found once. The chain employs TRBV6-1 and TRBJ1-1; 7 bases are a match to TRBD1. The V gene end was trimmed by 3 bases and the J gene end by 1 base; junction bases not matched to a gene: 5. This CDR3 has 15 amino acids. CDR1 is MNHNS and CDR2 is SASEGT in the germline V gene. As DNA, the CDR3 is TGTGCCAGCAGTGACGCGACAGGGAGGAACACTGAAGCTTTCTTT. Its translation is CASSDATGRNTEAFF.

This clone turned up a few times. The chain combines TRBV10-2 with TRBJ2-1, with 13 bases lining up with TRBD2. The CDR3 totals 16 residues. Germline V gene lookup returns CDR1 WSHSY and CDR2 SAAADI. J was trimmed by 7 bases and V by 10 bases; bases with no gene match: 13. CDR3 DNA: TGCGCCACGGGGGGACTAGCGGGAACCGACGTAAATGAGCAGTTCTTC. Encoded protein: CATGGLAGTDVNEQFF.

The chain couples TRBV18 to TRBJ1-2; 11 nucleotides line up with TRBD1. Germline V CDR1 and CDR2: KGHSH, LQKENI. The CDR3 spans 18 residues. V was pared by 2 bases and J by 4 bases, with 12 bases of the junction left unmatched. CDR3 DNA: TGTGCCAGCTCACCAGGAGTAGGACAGGGGGCACTATCCTATGGCTACACCTTC. Encoded protein: CASSPGVGQGALSYGYTF.

This clone was counted a single time. This chain joins TRBV12-3 or TRBV12-4 and TRBJ1-1; no reliable D call. This CDR3 spans 13 amino acids. Trimming removed 5 bases at V and 8 bases at J, with 15 bases between. CDR3 in DNA: TGTGCCAGCAGTACCGGGAGGGTCGGAGAAGCTTTCTTT. Translation: CASSTGRVGEAFF.

In its sample, this clone was seen once. The chain carries TRBV28 and TRBJ1-2; TRBD1 agrees at 7 bases. V lost 7 bases and J lost 5; bases outside the gene matches: 7. This CDR3 is built from 13 residues. Germline loops: CDR1 MDHEN, CDR2 SYDVKM. CDR3 loop: CASISDRVYGYTF. The CDR3 DNA is TGTGCCAGCATTAGCGACAGGGTTTATGGCTACACCTTC.

This chain connects TRBV11-1 to TRBJ2-3, with D perhaps matching TRBD2 (6 bases). From germline, CDR1 is SGHAT and CDR2 FQDESV (reference sequence). The CDR3 contains 15 residues. The V end lost 5 bases, the J end lost 2 bases, and 14 bases lay between the germline ends. The CDR3 is CASSPLAQNTDTQYF. CDR3 coding DNA: TGTGCCAGCAGCCCTCTAGCGCAAAACACAGATACGCAGTATTTT.

The chain links TRBV19 to TRBJ2-2, with D possibly TRBD1 on 5 matching bases. Germline CDR1 reads LNHDA; CDR2 reads SQIVND (reference sequence). Trimming took off 4 bases at V and 2 bases at J, with 8 bases between the two ends. The CDR3 runs to 14 residues. CDR3: CASSRDRNTGELFF. The CDR3 bases are TGTGCCAGTAGTAGAGACAGAAACACCGGGGAGCTGTTTTTT.

V and J are TRBV19 and TRBJ2-3; TRBD2 agrees at 9 bases. The ends lost 9 bases at V and 2 bases at J; junction bases unmatched: 12. Germline CDR1 reads LNHDA; CDR2 reads SQIVND (reference sequence). CDR3 length: 16 amino acids. CDR3 region: CASRPPGLANTDTQYF. The CDR3 nucleotides read TGTGCCAGCCGTCCACCTGGACTAGCGAACACAGATACGCAGTATTTT.

This rearrangement joins TRBV27 to TRBJ1-4, with 10 bases fitting TRBD1. This CDR3 is 15 amino acids long. V was pared by 0 bases and J by 7 bases, with 2 bases of the junction left unmatched. The germline CDR1 and CDR2 sequences are MNHEY and SMNVEV (reference sequence). The chain's CDR3 is CASSLSWDRGEKLFF. Here the CDR3 DNA reads TGTGCCAGCAGTTTATCGTGGGACAGGGGTGAAAAACTGTTTTTT.

The chain carries TRBV6-1 and TRBJ2-3; 10 bases line up with TRBD2. The CDR3 loop spans 18 amino acids. Per the germline V gene, CDR1 is MNHNS and CDR2 is SASEGT. V shed 2 bases, J shed 0 bases, and the junction held 8 bases outside the gene matches. CDR3 region: CASSEMISGGISTDTQYF. The CDR3 coding sequence is TGTGCCAGCAGTGAAATGATTAGCGGGGGGATTAGCACAGATACGCAGTATTTT.

J is TRBJ2-3 and V is TRBV2; the D gene is possibly TRBD2 (6 bases). The germline V gene encodes CDR1 SNHLY and CDR2 FYNNEI. The V end was cut by 6 bases, the J end by 6 bases, with 10 bases between. This CDR3 contains 12 residues. This chain's CDR3 is CASSGSVDTQYF. Here the CDR3 DNA reads TGTGCCAGCAGCGGGAGCGTCGATACGCAGTATTTT.

This clone is a singleton in its sample. The chain has TRBV5-1 and TRBJ1-5; 8 nucleotides align to TRBD1. V shed 4 bases, J shed 0 bases, and the junction held 3 bases outside the gene matches. Per the germline V gene, CDR1 is SGHRS and CDR2 is YFSETQ. The CDR3 covers 15 residues. CDR3 sequence: CASSPGTGSNQPQHF. CDR3 nucleotide sequence: TGCGCCAGCAGCCCAGGGACAGGTAGCAATCAGCCCCAGCATTTT. The variable domain in full, with the rest retrieved from reference TRBV5-1 and TRBJ1-5, is KAGVTQTPRYLIKTRGQQVTLSCSPISGHRSVSWYQQTPGQGLQFLFEYFSETQRNKGNFPGRFSGRQFSNSRSEMNVSTLELGDSALYLCASSPGTGSNQPQHFGDGTRLSIL.

The V call is TRBV19, the J call TRBJ2-7; 10 bases align to TRBD1. Germline CDR1 reads LNHDA; CDR2 reads SQIVND (reference sequence). After removal of 1 base from V and 3 bases from J, the junction contained 0 bases not matched to a gene. CDR3 length equals 14 residues. The CDR3 nucleotides read TGTGCCAGTAGTATAGGGACAGGGGGCTACGAGCAGTACTTC. Protein sequence: CASSIGTGGYEQYF.

This chain links TRBV11-2 with TRBJ1-6, with D unresolved. Germline V gene data show CDR1 as SGHAT and CDR2 as FQNNGV. The CDR3 loop spans 16 amino acids. With 5 bases removed from V and 5 bases from J, the gap between germline ends came to 16 bases. The CDR3, as DNA: TGTGCCAGCAGCCCCACGAGTGGTTTAGATAATTCACCCCTCCACTTT. Its protein is CASSPTSGLDNSPLHF.

The gene calls are TRBV18 and TRBJ2-7; TRBD1 matches 10 bases. Looked up from germline, CDR1 is KGHSH and CDR2 is LQKENI. Unmatched junction bases numbered 4, after V lost 6 bases and J lost 5 bases. This CDR3 has 13 amino acids. The CDR3 nucleotides read TGTGCCAGCTCCCCCGGGACAGGGGACGAGCAGTACTTC. This translates into CASSPGTGDEQYF.

This sequence joins TRBV5-1 and TRBJ2-3; 9 bases are a match to TRBD1. The J segment lost 4 bases and the V segment lost 5 bases, leaving 8 bases of the junction unmatched. The CDR3 consists of 15 residues. Germline V gives CDR1 SGHRS, CDR2 YFSETQ. Here the CDR3 reads CASSMGDREPDTQYF. In DNA, the CDR3 is TGCGCCAGCAGTATGGGGGACAGGGAACCAGATACGCAGTATTTT.

The rearrangement joins TRBV6-5 to TRBJ2-7, with 8 positions matching TRBD1. The CDR3 has 15 residues. CDR1 and CDR2 (germline): MNHEY, SVGAGI. V trimming: 0 bases; J trimming: 3 bases; junction bases outside the gene matches: 4. The CDR3 reads CASSYSGTGLYEQYF. The DNA for the CDR3 is TGTGCCAGCAGTTACTCGGGGACAGGTCTCTACGAGCAGTACTTC.

The chain uses TRBV28 and TRBJ1-1; no definite D call. Trimming removed 4 bases from V and 6 bases from J, with 18 bases in between. The CDR3 covers 15 residues. The germline gives CDR1 MDHEN, CDR2 SYDVKM. The CDR3 reads CASSSKMAGVPEAFF. The DNA for the CDR3 is TGTGCCAGCAGTTCCAAGATGGCAGGCGTTCCTGAAGCTTTCTTT.

The chain employs TRBV27 and TRBJ1-2; tentatively, D is TRBD1 (5 bases). Germline CDR1 MNHEY, CDR2 SMNVEV (reference sequence). V was shortened by 8 bases and J by 0 bases, with 19 bases between the two germline ends. The CDR3 sequence is 16 residues long. CDR3 bases: TGTGCCAGCGGGGAAATTCCAGGGTCGCCTAACTATGGCTACACCTTC. Protein product: CASGEIPGSPNYGYTF.